The 14 T cell receptor beta chains given below trace back to one sample, sequenced in a study of T cell responses to AZD1222 COVID-19 vaccine. Clones were read by immunoSEQ multiplex PCR, and TCRdb kept only the in-frame ones, dropping some. The profile shows some 140,000 clones, 92% of them singletons. The sequenced sample was peripheral blood, obtained on day 0 of AZD1222 vaccination. The receptors stem from an adult in good health.

The V gene is TRBV3-1 (or the pseudogene TRBV3-2), the J gene TRBJ2-3; 7 nucleotides align to TRBD2. The trim removed 0 bases at V and 7 bases at J, leaving 4 bases unmatched. CDR3 size: 14 residues. In germline, CDR1 is LGHDT, CDR2 YNNKEL (reference sequence). The DNA of the CDR3 is TGTGCCAGCAGCCAAGATAGGGACTATTATACGCAGTATTTT. Translating gives CASSQDRDYYTQYF.

On this clone itself: Other nucleotide sequences in the sample specify the same CDR3. The rearrangement links TRBV18 to TRBJ1-1; D is unclear. The V end was cut by 0 bases, the J end by 5 bases, with 4 bases between. Per germline, CDR1 KGHSH and CDR2 LQKENI. CDR3 length: 12 amino acids. For the CDR3, the DNA is TGTGCCAGCTCACCACCCGGGACTGAAGCTTTCTTT. This gives the protein CASSPPGTEAFF.

This clone was counted once. This chain joins TRBV9 and TRBJ1-3; TRBD1 might be the D (6 bases). The CDR3 is 16 amino acids. The ends were cut back, 4 bases at V and 0 bases at J, with 14 bases in the middle. Germline V gene sequence: CDR1 SGDLS, CDR2 YYNGEE. The CDR3 is CASSSQTGISGNTIYF. CDR3 DNA: TGTGCCAGCAGCTCACAAACAGGGATCTCTGGAAACACCATATATTTT.

This rearrangement joins TRBV28 to TRBJ2-7, with 11 bases fitting TRBD2. With 3 bases clipped from V and 3 bases from J, the junction kept 10 bases outside the gene matches. CDR3 length: 17 amino acids. Germline V lookup: CDR1 MDHEN, CDR2 SYDVKM. The CDR3 is CASSFSPSGGPGYEQYF. The CDR3 nucleotides are TGTGCCAGCAGTTTTAGCCCTAGCGGGGGGCCCGGCTACGAGCAGTACTTC. Complete variable domain (other parts from reference TRBV28 and TRBJ2-7): DVKVTQSSRYLVKRTGEKVFLECVQDMDHENMFWYRQDPGLGLRLIYFSYDVKMKEKGDIPEGYSVSREKKERFSLILESASTNQTSMYLCASSFSPSGGPGYEQYFGPGTRLTVT.

The J gene is TRBJ2-4, the V gene TRBV18; D perhaps matches TRBD1 (6 bases). Germline assignment: CDR1 KGHSH and CDR2 LQKENI. V shed 2 bases and J shed 4 bases, with 12 bases lying between them. The CDR3 runs 15 residues. The CDR3 DNA follows: TGTGCCAGCTCACCATCCGGGACAAGTAAAAACATTCAGTACTTC. Translation gives CASSPSGTSKNIQYF.

The genes are TRBV5-5 and TRBJ1-1; D is ambiguous. CDR1 is SGHKS and CDR2 is YYEKEE in the germline V gene (reference sequence). Trimming removed 2 bases from V and 6 bases from J, with 11 bases in between. The CDR3 is 13 amino acids. The CDR3 protein is CASSFTPGAEAFF. DNA of the CDR3: TGTGCCAGCAGCTTTACCCCCGGAGCTGAAGCTTTCTTT.

V gene TRBV7-2 combines with J gene TRBJ2-2, with TRBD2 matching over 8 bases. The CDR3 is made up of 16 amino acids. Germline V gene data show CDR1 as SGHTA and CDR2 as FQGNSA. V trimming: 3 bases; J trimming: 5 bases; junction bases outside the gene matches: 8. The CDR3 loop reads CASSLSTSAGTGELFF. The CDR3 region has the DNA TGTGCCAGCAGCTTGTCGACTAGCGCGGGGACCGGGGAGCTGTTTTTT.

The chain uses TRBV7-9 and TRBJ1-5; no definite D call. CDR1 SEHNR and CDR2 FQNEAQ come from the germline V gene (reference sequence). This CDR3 comprises 13 residues. Trimming removed 2 bases from V and 4 bases from J, with 6 bases in between. CDR3 region: CASSLSQNQPQHF. DNA for the CDR3: TGTGCCAGCAGCTTATCACAGAATCAGCCCCAGCATTTT.

The count of this clone is one. The chain is built from TRBV27 and TRBJ2-1, with TRBD2 identical over 7 bases. With 7 bases clipped from V and 4 bases from J, the junction kept 4 bases outside the gene matches. Looked up from germline, CDR1 is MNHEY and CDR2 is SMNVEV (reference sequence). This CDR3 region has 13 residues. Here the CDR3 DNA reads TGTGCCAGCAAAGACGGGGGGTACAATGAGCAGTTCTTC. It yields the protein CASKDGGYNEQFF.

V and J are TRBV19 and TRBJ2-7; 7 bases are shared with TRBD2. CDR1 and CDR2 from the germline V gene are LNHDA and SQIVND (reference sequence). With V trimmed by 7 bases and J by 0 bases, 9 bases remained unmatched. The length of the CDR3 is 15 residues. DNA of the CDR3: TGTGCCAGTACCCAAGGGCGGGGGACCTCCTACGAGCAGTACTTC. It specifies CASTQGRGTSYEQYF.

This clone was counted a single time. The CDR3 DNA sequence: TGTGCCAGCAGCCCAGGGGGAACTTACTATGGCTACACCTTC. This translates into CASSPGGTYYGYTF. The chain combines TRBV2 with TRBJ1-2, with 7 bases that match TRBD1. Per the germline V gene, CDR1 is SNHLY and CDR2 is FYNNEI. With V trimmed by 6 bases and J by 3 bases, 7 bases remained unmatched. The CDR3 sequence is 14 residues long.

The CDR3 loop reads CAISDRGYEQYF. CDR3 sequence (DNA): TGTGCCATCAGTGACAGGGGCTACGAGCAGTACTTC. This chain connects TRBV10-3 to TRBJ2-7; weak D call: TRBD1 (6 bases). The germline V gene encodes CDR1 ENHRY and CDR2 SYGVKD. V lost 3 bases and J lost 3, with 6 bases in between. This CDR3 has 12 residues.

The chain recombines TRBV18 with TRBJ2-1, with 10 bases aligning to TRBD2. V lost 8 bases, J lost 3 bases, and 13 bases stayed unmatched. Per germline, CDR1 KGHSH and CDR2 LQKENI. The length of the CDR3 is 17 residues. CDR3 loop: CASHSGGTSGDYNEQFF. The CDR3, as DNA: TGTGCCAGCCACTCGGGGGGCACTAGCGGGGACTACAATGAGCAGTTCTTC.

The V gene is TRBV12-3 or TRBV12-4, the J gene TRBJ1-1; D unresolved. V was trimmed by 4 bases and J by 8 bases, leaving 8 bases between them. This CDR3 comprises 11 residues. CDR3 sequence (DNA): TGTGCCAGCAGTTCGAATTTGGAAGCTTTCTTT. It yields the protein CASSSNLEAFF.